The entry below gives a single T cell receptor (beta chain) sequence along with its context. The antigen is unknown. Donors were healthy HIV-negative adults without recent acute infections or vaccinations. TCRdb's copy holds only in-frame clones and misses some; the assay was immunoSEQ multiplex PCR. Seen here are about 1 million clones, 75% observed once, and the top ten hold about 1.5%. This entry belongs to a study of shared clonotypes between healthy human individuals. The study's findings and limits: Generally, naive subsets (rather than memory subsets) showed larger estimated richness.

The germline V gene encodes CDR1 KGHSH and CDR2 LQKENI. The CDR3 is 19 residues long. The V and J ends lost 4 bases and 9 bases, in that order; junction bases with no gene match: 16. The source of this sequence is a man between 18 and 29 years old in good health. The rearrangement uses TRBV18 and TRBJ2-1; 15 nucleotides line up with TRBD2. Sequenced input: memory CD4+ T cells sorted from blood. Subset: CD45RA-negative fraction. CDR3 coding DNA: TGTGCCAGCTCACGTTCACCCACGACCGGGACTAGCGGGAGGAGTGAGCAGTTCTTC. Its protein product is CASSRSPTTGTSGRSEQFF.